This T cell receptor beta chain was obtained from a study of blood T cells in healthy people across ages. Turning to the study itself: About one barcoded beta molecule per two T cells came from capture by template switching. Study findings and constraints: Unsorted PBMCs blocked a conclusive comparison of naive and antigen-experienced cells.

Total RNA amounts of at least 5.5 micrograms were extracted per sample. The CDR3 is made up of 15 amino acids. V shed 0 bases, J shed 3 bases, and the junction held 4 bases outside the gene matches. Germline V CDR1 and CDR2: SGHTA, FQGNSA. In this sample, this clonotype turned up many times. Its specificity is not known. Together with a sample-barcoded 5' primer, a J-beta primer mix was included in a second PCR lasting about 6 to 11 cycles. TCRdb re-derived calls from the 5' RACE reads in MiXCR, one entry per CDR3 protein. The data show 600,000 or so distinct CDR3 sequences, roughly 31% seen once. This receptor was taken from an elderly woman in good health. Sequencing was done on a sample of blood. The chain joins TRBV7-2 to TRBJ1-2, with 7 bases matching TRBD1. Written as DNA, the CDR3 is TGTGCCAGCAGCTTAGCTAAGGGGGCTCACTATGGCTACACCTTC. Protein: CASSLAKGAHYGYTF.